This T cell receptor beta chain comes out of a study of radiation and T cells in renal cell carcinoma. Whole-study findings and limits: Top tumor clonotypes rose in blood 2 weeks post-radiation, then contracted.

Noted time point: blood 2 weeks post-SBRT. Described treatment: 15 Gy SBRT to primary tumor, nephrectomy 4 weeks later. Blood was sampled at baseline, 2 weeks and 4 weeks after SBRT. Repertoires were generated with immunoSEQ multiplex PCR, while TCRdb's copy carries only in-frame clones and drops some. The sample records more than 100,000 clones, more than 75% being singletons. As regards this clone: Its antigen is unidentified.

The germline CDR1 and CDR2 sequences are LGHNA and YSLEER. The CDR3 totals 15 residues. Trimming removed 2 bases at V and 5 bases at J, with 14 bases between. The input for sequencing was blood, taken from a patient whose treatment included radiotherapy and nephrectomy. The chain couples TRBV4-3 to TRBJ2-3; D uncertain. The receptor was derived from a woman between 65 and 79 years old with renal cell carcinoma. The CDR3 spells CASSQRESFGDTQYF. The CDR3 coding sequence is TGCGCCAGCAGCCAAAGAGAGTCCTTCGGAGATACGCAGTATTTT.